This T cell receptor beta chain was profiled in a study of metastatic and nonmetastatic thyroid tumors. Via MiXCR, TCRdb re-called the PCR reads. The table records roughly 20,000 clones, around 17% of them present only once. This clone showed up many times. All patients were treatment-naive before thyroid surgery. This CDR3 spans 14 amino acids. Trimming cost V 5 bases and J 2 bases, with 12 bases left between them. CDR1 and CDR2 (germline): DFQATT, SNEGSKA (reference sequence). The sequenced material came from blood. The V gene is TRBV20-1, the J gene TRBJ2-2; the D gene is possibly TRBD2 (6 bases). The origin of this receptor is a male donor with papillary thyroid cancer or a benign thyroid nodule (not recorded which). Some clones in this sample may be carry-over from other donors' samples. CDR3 amino acids: CSAFSGVNTGELFF. In nucleotides, the CDR3 is TGCAGTGCTTTTAGCGGAGTCAACACCGGGGAGCTGTTTTTT.